The rows below give T cell receptor beta chains drawn from one sample of a study of T cell changes during pregnancy in multiple sclerosis. Sequencing used immunoSEQ multiplex PCR; TCRdb keeps in-frame clones, though not all of them. The table lists roughly 60,000 clones, about 87% of them singletons. The material was CD4+ T cells from peripheral blood mononuclear cells, obtained in the first trimester of pregnancy. The source of these receptors is a female donor with multiple sclerosis, enrolled in a pregnancy study. CDR3s include the opening cysteine and the closing phenylalanine or tryptophan. The D gene is left open where the match is weak. Not every row has a clone size; where given, it reads once, few, many or a size class.

>TRBD1|few|TRBV5-6|TRBJ2-7
TGTGCCAGCAGCTTGGGGGGGACAGGGGCCTACGAGCAGTACTTC
CASSLGGTGAYEQYF
>NA|NA|TRBV6-5|TRBJ1-1
TGTGCCAGCGCAAGGGCTCGGGAAGTCACTGAAGCTTTCTTT
CASARAREVTEAFF
>TRBD1|few|TRBV6-1|TRBJ1-6
TGTGCCAGCGAGCTCGAACAGGGGAAGAATTCACCCCTCCACTTT
CASELEQGKNSPLHF
>NA|NA|TRBV9|TRBJ2-7
TGTGCCAGCAGCGTAGCTGGGGGGAGCTCCTACGAGCAGTACTTC
CASSVAGGSSYEQYF
>NA|NA|TRBV18|TRBJ1-3
TGTGCCAGCTCACCAGGGGCCAGCTCTGGAAACACCATATATTTT
CASSPGASSGNTIYF
>TRBD1|NA|TRBV30|TRBJ1-2
TGTGCCTGGAGCGCCGACAGGGGTTTCGGCTACACCTTC
CAWSADRGFGYTF
>TRBD2|NA|TRBV6-6|TRBJ2-1
TGTGCCAGCAGTTACGTCTCTAGCGGGGGCTATGAGCAGTTCTTC
CASSYVSSGGYEQFF
>NA|NA|TRBV7-2|TRBJ2-7
TGTGCCAGCAGCTTAGCGGGGCTAGCCTACGAGCAGTACTTC
CASSLAGLAYEQYF
>TRBD2|NA|TRBV19|TRBJ2-3
TGTGCCAGTAGTACAAGACTAGCGGGAAAGACAGATACGCAGTATTTT
CASSTRLAGKTDTQYF
>NA|NA|TRBV10-3|TRBJ1-1
TGTGCTTGTGGGAAGGACAGTCAAATGAACACTGAAGCTTTCTTT
CACGKDSQMNTEAFF
>NA|NA|TRBV5-1|TRBJ2-4
TGCGCCAGCAGCCCGGACCGGGAGAACATTCAGTACTTC
CASSPDRENIQYF
>TRBD1|NA|TRBV4-2|TRBJ2-3
TGTGCCAGCAGCCAAGCGACAGGGGGGACAGATACGCAGTATTTT
CASSQATGGTDTQYF
>NA|once|TRBV19|TRBJ1-5
TGTGCCAGTAGAAGGGGTTTGAATCAGCCCCAGCATTTT
CASRRGLNQPQHF
>TRBD1|many|TRBV18|TRBJ2-2
TGTGCCAGCTCACCCTCACGATCAGGACAGGGGGTCGGCGGGGAGCTGTTTTTT
CASSPSRSGQGVGGELFF
>NA|NA|TRBV10-2|TRBJ2-7
TGCGCCACCCGAGCTAGCGTACTTTCCTACGAGCAGTACTTC
CATRASVLSYEQYF
>NA|NA|TRBV6-6|TRBJ1-5
TGTGCCAGCACCCCCAGCGGGGTACAGCCCCAGCATTTT
CASTPSGVQPQHF
>TRBD1|NA|TRBV18|TRBJ1-3
TGTGCCAGCTCACCGGCTCCCCCGGGACAGGGTTCTGGAAACACCATATATTTT
CASSPAPPGQGSGNTIYF
>NA|NA|TRBV21-1|TRBJ2-2
TGTGCCAGCAGCATGGACAGAATCGCGAACACCGGGGAGCTGTTTTTT
CASSMDRIANTGELFF
>TRBD1|NA|TRBV13|TRBJ2-5
TGTGCCAGCAGCCCCCGACAGGGGCGGGGAGAGACCCAGTACTTC
CASSPRQGRGETQYF
>NA|NA|TRBV18|TRBJ1-3
TGTGCCAGCTCACCAATGGTAACGGTTACTTCTGGAAACACCATATATTTT
CASSPMVTVTSGNTIYF
>TRBD1|NA|TRBV5-1|TRBJ2-1
TGCGCCAGCAGCTCGGACAGGGGGAAAACGGATGAGCAGTTCTTC
CASSSDRGKTDEQFF
>TRBD1|NA|TRBV28|TRBJ1-1
TGTGCCAGCAGTTTGACAGGGACCCTAAACACTGAAGCTTTCTTT
CASSLTGTLNTEAFF
>TRBD1|NA|TRBV6-5|TRBJ1-1
TGTGCCAGCAGTCTAGGGACAGTGAACACTGAAGCTTTCTTT
CASSLGTVNTEAFF
>NA|NA|TRBV20-1|TRBJ1-3
TGCAGTGCTCCATCTGGAAACACCATATATTTT
CSAPSGNTIYF
>TRBD1|NA|TRBV2|TRBJ1-4
TGTGCCAGCAGGGGGGACAGCGAAAAACTGTTTTTT
CASRGDSEKLFF
>NA|once|TRBV28|TRBJ1-5
TGTGCCAGCAGTTTCATCGGCCCGGAGGTAGATCAGCCCCAGCATTTT
CASSFIGPEVDQPQHF
>TRBD1|NA|TRBV15|TRBJ1-3
TGTGCCACCAGCCTTTCTTGGACAGGGTCTGGAAACACCATATATTTT
CATSLSWTGSGNTIYF
>NA|NA|TRBV19|TRBJ2-2
TGTGCCAGTAGTATAGACCCGAGGAACACCGGGGAGCTGTTTTTT
CASSIDPRNTGELFF
>NA|NA|TRBV29-1|TRBJ2-1
TGCAGCGTTGTGTGGGGCGCGGGGAATGAGCAGTTCTTC
CSVVWGAGNEQFF
>NA|NA|TRBV7-9|TRBJ2-1
TGTGCCAGCAGCACCCAGGGGGGCAATGAGCAGTTCTTC
CASSTQGGNEQFF
>TRBD2|NA|TRBV2|TRBJ2-1
TGTGCCAGCAGCTTACTAGCGGGAGTTGGAAATGAGCAGTTCTTC
CASSLLAGVGNEQFF
>NA|NA|TRBV11-2|TRBJ2-5
TGTGCCAGCAGCTTGGGGGCGAAAGAGACCCAGTACTTC
CASSLGAKETQYF
>NA|NA|TRBV7-9|TRBJ2-2
TGTGCCAGCAGCTTGCAGTCGAACACCGGGGAGCTGTTTTTT
CASSLQSNTGELFF
>TRBD2|once|TRBV10-3|TRBJ2-1
TGTGCCAATCAAGCGGGGGGGCGCGATGAGCAGTTCTTC
CANQAGGRDEQFF
>NA|NA|TRBV29-1|TRBJ1-2
TGCAGCGTCCAACAGGGCAGTGGCTACACCTTC
CSVQQGSGYTF
>NA|NA|TRBV5-6|TRBJ1-6
TGTGCCAGCAGCTTGGGGACGGGACACTCACCCCTCCACTTT
CASSLGTGHSPLHF
>NA|NA|TRBV19|TRBJ2-7
TGTGCCAGTAGTCTGTCGGGGGGCCGTAGCGAGCAGTACTTC
CASSLSGGRSEQYF
>TRBD1|few|TRBV5-4|TRBJ1-6
TGTGCCAGCAGCTCCCCGGGACAGGGAGCTAATTCACCCCTCCACTTT
CASSSPGQGANSPLHF
>TRBD1|NA|TRBV11-3|TRBJ2-2
TGTGCCAGCAGCTTAATGGGACAGACGAACACCGGGGAGCTGTTTTTT
CASSLMGQTNTGELFF
>NA|few|TRBV19|TRBJ1-1
TGTGCCAGTAGTCAGGGATTGAACACTGAAGCTTTCTTT
CASSQGLNTEAFF
>NA|NA|TRBV2|TRBJ2-2
TGTGCCAGCAGACCTCGTTCAGGGGCCTACAATACCGGGGAGCTGTTTTTT
CASRPRSGAYNTGELFF
>NA|NA|TRBV7-3|TRBJ2-3
TGTGCCAGCAGCTTAATGCGAAGCACAGATACGCAGTATTTT
CASSLMRSTDTQYF
>NA|NA|TRBV27|TRBJ2-6
TGTGCCAGCAGTTTACTTCCAAAGATGGGCTCCGGGGCCAACGTCCTGACTTTC
CASSLLPKMGSGANVLTF
>NA|NA|TRBV7-9|TRBJ2-1
TGTGCCAGCAGCTCCCTACTAGGCGGCCCTCAGTTCTTC
CASSSLLGGPQFF
>TRBD2|NA|TRBV9|TRBJ2-7
TGTGCCAGCAGCGTAGCCCTAGCGGACGGAGAGCAGTACTTC
CASSVALADGEQYF
>NA|NA|TRBV11-3|TRBJ1-1
TGTGCCAGCAGCTTAGGCGGATTTAACACTGAAGCTTTCTTT
CASSLGGFNTEAFF
>NA|NA|TRBV5-1|TRBJ2-5
TGCGCCAGCAGCTTTGGGACAACAGGGACGGTCCAAGAGACCCAGTACTTC
CASSFGTTGTVQETQYF
>NA|NA|TRBV7-9|TRBJ1-1
TGTGCCAGCAGCCGGGGGGCGGGGTTGGGTACTGAAGCTTTCTTT
CASSRGAGLGTEAFF
>TRBD2|NA|TRBV19|TRBJ2-7
TGTGCCAGTAGTATAGGTCTAGCGGTGAGCTACGAGCAGTACTTC
CASSIGLAVSYEQYF
>NA|NA|TRBV7-2|TRBJ2-7
TGTGCCAGCAGCCGCCGGTTGTACGAGCAGTACTTC
CASSRRLYEQYF
>NA|few|TRBV27|TRBJ1-4
TGTGCCAGCAGCCCCGGGGGTGCAACTAATGAAAAACTGTTTTTT
CASSPGGATNEKLFF
>NA|NA|TRBV6-1|TRBJ2-7
TGTGCCAGCAGTGAAGCGCGAATGTACTTC
CASSEARMYF
>TRBD1|NA|TRBV9|TRBJ1-2
TGTGCCAGCAGCGGGACACAGGGGGGCTATGGCTACACCTTC
CASSGTQGGYGYTF
>NA|NA|TRBV7-3|TRBJ2-1
TGTGCCAGCAGCTATTATCCCACGGGAACCTACAATGAGCAGTTCTTC
CASSYYPTGTYNEQFF
>NA|NA|TRBV7-2|TRBJ1-2
TGTGCCAGCAGCTTAGCGGGCAGAAGAACAGTTAACTATGGCTACACCTTC
CASSLAGRRTVNYGYTF
>NA|NA|TRBV5-4|TRBJ2-2
TGTGCCAGCAGCCCCGGCCCGGGAGGGGGCGTGGAGCTGTTTTTT
CASSPGPGGGVELFF
>NA|NA|TRBV11-3|TRBJ2-2
TGTGCCAGCAGCCGTGGGGGGATCGGGGAGCTGTTTTTT
CASSRGGIGELFF
>NA|NA|TRBV5-1|TRBJ2-7
TGCGCCAGCAGCTTCGGCGGGAACCCTTCCTACGAGCAGTACTTC
CASSFGGNPSYEQYF
>NA|once|TRBV18|TRBJ2-7
TGTGCCAGCTCACCGCCGCCAGGGACCTACGAGCAGTACTTC
CASSPPPGTYEQYF